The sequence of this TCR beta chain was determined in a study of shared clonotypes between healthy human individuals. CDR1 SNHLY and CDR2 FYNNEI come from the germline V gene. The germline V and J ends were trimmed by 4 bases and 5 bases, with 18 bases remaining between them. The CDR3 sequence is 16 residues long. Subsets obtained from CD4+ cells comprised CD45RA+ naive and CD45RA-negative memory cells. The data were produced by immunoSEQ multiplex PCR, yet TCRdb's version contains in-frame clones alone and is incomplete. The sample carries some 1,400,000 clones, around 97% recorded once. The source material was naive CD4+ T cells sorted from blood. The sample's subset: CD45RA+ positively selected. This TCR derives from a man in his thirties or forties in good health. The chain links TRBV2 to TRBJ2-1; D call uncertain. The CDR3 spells CASSGGFDRNNNEQFF. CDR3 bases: TGTGCCAGCAGTGGGGGTTTTGACCGAAATAACAATGAGCAGTTCTTC.